Presented here are 27 T cell receptor beta chains from one specimen sequenced in a study of blood T cell repertoires in COVID-19 (TCRdb year 2020). Preparation of the library involved the immunoSEQ multiplex PCR assay. TCRdb took over this immuneACCESS table, retaining in-frame rearrangements with V and J assigned. Such tables are incomplete; in checked studies, under half of the missing clones stem from an unresolved V gene, and the remainder is unexplained. This sample gives about 52,000 clones in total; about 80% of them show up just once. 6.9% of the sample comes from the top ten. The specimen sequenced was peripheral blood. These receptor sequences come from a man in his 70s with active COVID-19.

The CDR3 reads CASSPTSGGAYGETQYF. DNA for the CDR3: TGTGCCAGCAGCCCGACTAGCGGGGGGGCTTACGGGGAGACCCAGTACTTC. The V and J genes are TRBV9 and TRBJ2-5; 14 positions match TRBD2. V gave up 4 bases and J gave up 5 bases; unmatched junction bases: 10. CDR3 length: 17 residues. Germline values: CDR1 SGDLS, CDR2 YYNGEE.

CDR3 residues: CASSLELAGTGEQFF. The DNA for the CDR3 is TGTGCCAGCAGCTTAGAACTAGCAGGGACTGGTGAGCAGTTCTTC. The chain couples TRBV7-9 to TRBJ2-1; tentative D call: TRBD2 (6 bases). V gave up 1 base and J gave up 9 bases, with 16 bases separating them. The CDR3 runs 15 residues. CDR1 and CDR2 from the germline V gene are SEHNR and FQNEAQ (reference sequence).

This chain links TRBV6-2 or TRBV6-3 with TRBJ2-1, with TRBD2 matching 13 bases. The CDR3 loop spans 17 amino acids. CDR1 is MNHEY, CDR2 SVGEGT, per germline. Trimming removed 4 bases from V and 3 bases from J; junction bases left unmatched: 6. CDR3 coding DNA: TGTGCCAGCAGTTCCCGGACTAGCGGGGGCCGCTACAATGAGCAGTTCTTC. Translation gives CASSSRTSGGRYNEQFF.

This clone has just a few counts. V usage is TRBV30 and J usage is TRBJ1-6; maybe TRBD1 (6 bases). The CDR3 loop spans 14 amino acids. CDR1 GTSNPN and CDR2 SVGIG come from the germline V gene (reference sequence). The V and J ends lost 2 bases and 10 bases respectively, with 15 bases between them. The CDR3 reads CAWSMDSRRSPLHF. Here the CDR3 DNA reads TGTGCCTGGAGTATGGACAGTAGGCGCTCACCCCTCCACTTT.

This clone was detected only once. The chain is built from TRBV6-5 and TRBJ2-1; TRBD2 matches 10 bases. The junction had 2 bases not matched to a gene; V was cut back by 4 bases and J by 5 bases. The CDR3 runs to 14 residues. Per the germline V gene, CDR1 is MNHEY and CDR2 is SVGAGI. The CDR3 is CASSLAGGHNEQFF. In DNA form, the CDR3 reads TGTGCCAGCAGTTTAGCGGGGGGCCACAATGAGCAGTTCTTC.

This clone was recorded once. As DNA, the CDR3 is TGTGCCAGCAGTTCTTGGGCAGGGGGGCGGGGAGGAGGCGAGCAGTACTTC. Its translation: CASSSWAGGRGGGEQYF. The rearrangement links TRBV27 to TRBJ2-7; TRBD1 might be the D (7 bases). The V end was cut by 4 bases, the J end by 6 bases, with 25 bases between. The length of the CDR3 is 17 residues. In germline, CDR1 is MNHEY, CDR2 SMNVEV (reference sequence).

The chain couples TRBV6-6 to TRBJ1-2; the match to TRBD1 covers 9 bases. Losses at the gene ends were 2 bases for V and 8 bases for J; bases not matched to a gene: 9. CDR3 length: 15 amino acids. Germline V lookup: CDR1 MNHNY, CDR2 SVGAGI (reference sequence). The CDR3 region has the DNA TGTGCCAGCAGTTACCCTGAACAGGGGGCGCGAGGCTACACCTTC. Protein sequence: CASSYPEQGARGYTF.

The V gene is TRBV19, the J gene TRBJ1-1; tentatively, D is TRBD1 (5 bases). CDR1 and CDR2 (germline): LNHDA, SQIVND (reference sequence). The length of the CDR3 is 11 residues. V lost 5 bases and J lost 4, with 5 bases in between. In DNA, the CDR3 is TGTGCCAGTAGTCAGGGCACTGAAGCTTTCTTT. Residues: CASSQGTEAFF.

The chain recombines TRBV25-1 with TRBJ2-2, with TRBD2 as a possible D gene (5 bases). The CDR3 is 17 residues long. Looked up from germline, CDR1 is MGHDK and CDR2 is SYGVNS. The V end lost 5 bases, the J end lost 3 bases, and 19 bases lay between the germline ends. The CDR3 region is CASSHGDVGWHTGELFF. The CDR3 nucleotides are TGTGCCAGCAGTCACGGGGATGTGGGGTGGCACACCGGGGAGCTGTTTTTT.

The CDR3 spells CASSQDEIGQVDQPQHF. The CDR3 region has the DNA TGCGCCAGCAGCCAAGATGAGATCGGACAGGTTGATCAGCCCCAGCATTTT. The chain has TRBV4-1 and TRBJ1-5; TRBD1 agrees at 7 bases. The CDR3 runs to 17 residues. Germline-derived CDR1 and CDR2 are MGHRA and YSYEKL. The V segment lost 0 bases and the J segment 5 bases; nucleotides outside the gene matches: 10.

The rearrangement joins TRBV5-6 to TRBJ1-2, with TRBD1 matching over 7 bases. The CDR3 extends over 13 amino acids. J was trimmed by 7 bases and V by 4 bases; bases with no gene match: 7. CDR1 SGHDT and CDR2 YYEEEE come from the germline V gene. CDR3 loop: CASSPDRQPGYTF. The CDR3, as DNA: TGTGCCAGCAGCCCGGACAGGCAACCTGGCTACACCTTC.

The V gene is TRBV7-9, the J gene TRBJ2-7; D remains ambiguous. This CDR3 is built from 12 residues. Germline lookup yields CDR1 SEHNR and CDR2 FQNEAQ (reference sequence). V lost 1 base to trimming and J lost 5 bases, with 6 bases between them. Here the CDR3 reads CASSLGHNEQYF. The CDR3 coding sequence is TGTGCCAGCAGCTTAGGGCACAACGAGCAGTACTTC.

The genes are TRBV4-2 and TRBJ2-5; TRBD2 aligns across 8 bases. With 3 bases clipped from V and 5 bases from J, the junction kept 5 bases outside the gene matches. CDR1 LGHNA and CDR2 YNFKEQ come from the germline V gene. The CDR3 has 14 amino acids. CDR3 nucleotide sequence: TGTGCCAGCAGCCAGACGGGGGGGTTTGAGACCCAGTACTTC. This translates into CASSQTGGFETQYF.

The genes are TRBV12-5 and TRBJ2-7; 9 bases line up with TRBD2. The CDR3 loop spans 15 amino acids. The V gene's germline CDR1 is LGHNT and CDR2 FRNRAP. V dropped 3 bases and J dropped 2; count of bases not matched to a gene: 5. This CDR3 is CASGLGASGAYEQYF. The CDR3 nucleotides read TGTGCTAGTGGTTTAGGGGCTAGCGGGGCCTACGAGCAGTACTTC.

The chain recombines TRBV7-6 with TRBJ2-3; tentatively, D is TRBD2 (7 bases). The CDR3 loop spans 15 amino acids. CDR1 is SGHVS and CDR2 is FNYEAQ in the germline V gene. V was pared by 5 bases and J by 4 bases, with 16 bases between. The CDR3 here is CASSPGRGASDTQYF. CDR3 sequence (DNA): TGTGCCAGCAGCCCGGGACGGGGGGCTTCAGATACGCAGTATTTT.

The V gene is TRBV5-1, the J gene TRBJ2-1, with 12 bases identical to TRBD1. Per germline, CDR1 SGHRS and CDR2 YFSETQ. The CDR3 length is 15 residues. The trim removed 3 bases at V and 9 bases at J, leaving 7 bases unmatched. The CDR3 protein is CASSSGQGASGEQFF. Here the CDR3 DNA reads TGCGCCAGCAGCTCGGGACAGGGGGCAAGCGGTGAGCAGTTCTTC. The whole variable domain, filled in from reference TRBV5-1 and TRBJ2-1, reads KAGVTQTPRYLIKTRGQQVTLSCSPISGHRSVSWYQQTPGQGLQFLFEYFSETQRNKGNFPGRFSGRQFSNSRSEMNVSTLELGDSALYLCASSSGQGASGEQFFGPGTRLTVL.

The V gene is TRBV6-5, the J gene TRBJ2-5, with D possibly being TRBD2 (5 bases). V was pared by 0 bases and J by 10 bases, with 15 bases between. The germline CDR1 and CDR2 sequences are MNHEY and SVGAGI. CDR3 length equals 14 residues. The CDR3 DNA follows: TGTGCCAGCAGTTACTCGACTCCCAGCGAGGGCCAGTACTTC. It encodes CASSYSTPSEGQYF.

The chain carries TRBV7-9 and TRBJ2-7; D remains unclear. Germline loops: CDR1 SEHNR, CDR2 FQNEAQ (reference sequence). There are 13 residues in the CDR3. V was trimmed by 2 bases and J by 2 bases, leaving 7 bases between them. The CDR3 here is CASSLQTTYEQYF. CDR3 bases: TGTGCCAGCAGCTTACAGACAACCTACGAGCAGTACTTC.

The rearrangement links TRBV5-4 to TRBJ2-2; tentative D call: TRBD2 (6 bases). Trimming removed 4 bases from V and 0 bases from J, with 16 bases in between. The germline CDR1 and CDR2 sequences are SGHNT and YYREEE (reference sequence). The CDR3 runs 17 residues. The chain's CDR3 is CASSPIQDYTNTGELFF. The CDR3 DNA sequence: TGTGCCAGCAGCCCGATCCAGGACTACACGAACACCGGGGAGCTGTTTTTT.

The rearrangement joins TRBV19 to TRBJ2-2; TRBD2 is a possible D gene (7 bases). Germline CDR1 and CDR2: LNHDA and SQIVND (reference sequence). This CDR3 comprises 16 residues. V was pared by 3 bases and J by 4 bases, with 15 bases between. The CDR3 protein is CASSMMQGRVTGELFF. The DNA for the CDR3 is TGTGCCAGTAGTATGATGCAGGGGAGGGTCACCGGGGAGCTGTTTTTT.

This clone occurred once. The V and J genes are TRBV7-2 and TRBJ1-1, with 7 bases aligning to TRBD1. There are 13 residues in the CDR3. Germline CDR1 is SGHTA and CDR2 is FQGNSA. The trim removed 1 base at V and 10 bases at J, leaving 6 bases unmatched. In DNA form, the CDR3 reads TGTGCCAGCAGCTTAGACAGACAGGGAAGAGCTTTCTTT. Residues: CASSLDRQGRAFF.

Only a few counts were recorded for this clone. This chain uses TRBV9 with TRBJ1-3, with a tentative D call TRBD1 (6 bases). V was clipped by 2 bases and J by 4 bases, with 10 bases between them. In germline, CDR1 is SGDLS, CDR2 YYNGEE. The CDR3 loop spans 14 amino acids. The CDR3 is CASSVQGSGNTIYF. The CDR3 DNA sequence: TGTGCCAGCAGCGTCCAGGGGTCGGGAAACACCATATATTTT.

This clone was detected a few times. J is TRBJ1-5 and V is TRBV2; D remains unclear. This CDR3 has 14 residues. V was pared by 5 bases and J by 0 bases, with 8 bases between. The germline V gene has CDR1 SNHLY and CDR2 FYNNEI. CDR3: CASSKQVSNQPQHF. In DNA, the CDR3 is TGTGCCAGCAGTAAACAAGTTAGCAATCAGCCCCAGCATTTT.

V gene TRBV5-5 combines with J gene TRBJ2-7, with D possibly matching TRBD1 (5 bases). This CDR3 spans 13 amino acids. Germline loops: CDR1 SGHKS, CDR2 YYEKEE (reference sequence). V was shortened by 1 base and J by 2 bases, with 7 bases between the two germline ends. The CDR3: CASSLTQAYEQYF. CDR3 sequence (DNA): TGTGCCAGCAGCTTGACACAGGCCTACGAGCAGTACTTC.

This chain joins TRBV13 and TRBJ1-5; a weak D match, TRBD1 (5 bases). The CDR3 consists of 13 residues. CDR1 is PRHDT and CDR2 is FYEKMQ in the germline V gene (reference sequence). Trimming left V 6 bases short and J 4 bases short, with 10 bases between. CDR3 bases: TGTGCCAGCAGTTACCAGGGTAATCAGCCCCAGCATTTT. It codes for CASSYQGNQPQHF.

The chain employs TRBV27 and TRBJ1-1; no definite D call. Trimming pared 2 bases from V and 7 bases from J, leaving 11 bases between. CDR1 is MNHEY, CDR2 SMNVEV, per germline (reference sequence). There are 13 residues in the CDR3. CDR3 coding DNA: TGTGCCAGCAGTTTACGAGAGGTTGGTGAAGCTTTCTTT. Its translation is CASSLREVGEAFF.

This chain joins TRBV29-1 and TRBJ1-1; 9 nucleotides align to TRBD1. The germline CDR1 and CDR2 sequences are SQVTM and ANQGSEA. Trimming took 6 bases from V and 10 from J; bases not matched to a gene: 6. This CDR3 comprises 11 residues. CDR3 region: CSVPGQGIAFF. The CDR3 DNA follows: TGCAGCGTCCCGGGACAGGGTATAGCTTTCTTT.